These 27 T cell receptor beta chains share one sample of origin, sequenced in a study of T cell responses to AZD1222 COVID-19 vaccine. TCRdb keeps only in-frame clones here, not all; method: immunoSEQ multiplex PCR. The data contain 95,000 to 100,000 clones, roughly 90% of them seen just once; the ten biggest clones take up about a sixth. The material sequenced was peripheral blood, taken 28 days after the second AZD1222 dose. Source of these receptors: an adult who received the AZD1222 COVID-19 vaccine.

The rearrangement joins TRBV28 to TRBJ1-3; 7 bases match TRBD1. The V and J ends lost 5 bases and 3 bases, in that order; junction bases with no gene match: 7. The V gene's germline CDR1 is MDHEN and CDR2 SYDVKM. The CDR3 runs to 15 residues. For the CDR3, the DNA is TGTGCCAGCAGTATACAGGGGAGGCTTGGAAACACCATATATTTT. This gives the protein CASSIQGRLGNTIYF.

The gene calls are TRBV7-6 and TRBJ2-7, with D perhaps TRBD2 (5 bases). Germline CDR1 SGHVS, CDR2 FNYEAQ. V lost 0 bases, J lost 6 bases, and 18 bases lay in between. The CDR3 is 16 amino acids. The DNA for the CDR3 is TGTGCCAGCAGCTTAGCTTCCGGGATTGGGTCTGGCGAGCAGTACTTC. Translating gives CASSLASGIGSGEQYF.

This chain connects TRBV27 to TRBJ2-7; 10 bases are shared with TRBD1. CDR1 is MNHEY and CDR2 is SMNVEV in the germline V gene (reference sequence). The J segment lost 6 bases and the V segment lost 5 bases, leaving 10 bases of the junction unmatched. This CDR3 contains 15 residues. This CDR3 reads CASSLTGQGNFEQYF. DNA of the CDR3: TGTGCCAGCAGTCTGACGGGACAGGGGAATTTCGAGCAGTACTTC.

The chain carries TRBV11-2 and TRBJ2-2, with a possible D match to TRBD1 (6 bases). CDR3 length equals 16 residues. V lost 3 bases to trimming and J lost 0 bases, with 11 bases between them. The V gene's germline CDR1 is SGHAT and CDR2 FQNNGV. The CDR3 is CASSFTGSPNTGELFF. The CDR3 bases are TGTGCCAGCAGCTTCACAGGGTCGCCGAACACCGGGGAGCTGTTTTTT.

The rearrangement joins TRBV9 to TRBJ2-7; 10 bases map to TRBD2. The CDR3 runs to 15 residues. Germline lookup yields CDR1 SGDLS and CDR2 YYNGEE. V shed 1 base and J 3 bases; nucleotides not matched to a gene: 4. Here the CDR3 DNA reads TGTGCCAGCAGCGTATCTACTAGCGGGGTCTACGAGCAGTACTTC. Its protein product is CASSVSTSGVYEQYF. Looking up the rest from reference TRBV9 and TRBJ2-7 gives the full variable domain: DSGVTQTPKHLITATGQRVTLRCSPRSGDLSVYWYQQSLDQGLQFLIQYYNGEERAKGNILERFSAQQFPDLHSELNLSSLELGDSALYFCASSVSTSGVYEQYFGPGTRLTVT.

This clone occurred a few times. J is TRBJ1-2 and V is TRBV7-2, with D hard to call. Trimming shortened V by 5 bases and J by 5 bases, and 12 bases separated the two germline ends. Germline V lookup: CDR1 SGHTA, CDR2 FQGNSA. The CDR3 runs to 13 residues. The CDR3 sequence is CASSPWDFYGYTF. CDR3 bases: TGTGCCAGCAGCCCGTGGGATTTTTATGGCTACACCTTC.

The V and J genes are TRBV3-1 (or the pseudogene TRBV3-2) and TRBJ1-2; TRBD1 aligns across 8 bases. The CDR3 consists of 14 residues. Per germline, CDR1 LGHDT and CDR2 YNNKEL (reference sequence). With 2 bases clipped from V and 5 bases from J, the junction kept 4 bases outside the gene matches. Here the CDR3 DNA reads TGTGCCAGCAGCCAAACGGACAGGGCTTATGGCTACACCTTC. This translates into CASSQTDRAYGYTF.

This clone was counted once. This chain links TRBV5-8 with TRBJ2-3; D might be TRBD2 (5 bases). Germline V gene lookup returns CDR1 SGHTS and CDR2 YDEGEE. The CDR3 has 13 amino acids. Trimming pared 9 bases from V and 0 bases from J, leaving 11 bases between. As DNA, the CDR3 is TGTGCCACCATGCGGAGGAGCACAGATACGCAGTATTTT. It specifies CATMRRSTDTQYF.

CDR3 DNA: TGTGCCAGCAGTGTCGCAAAATTGGGGTTTGGCTACACCTTC. It codes for CASSVAKLGFGYTF. The chain uses TRBV2 and TRBJ1-2, with D unclear. The CDR3 is made up of 14 amino acids. The germline gives CDR1 SNHLY, CDR2 FYNNEI. Trimming removed 4 bases at V and 7 bases at J, with 16 bases between.

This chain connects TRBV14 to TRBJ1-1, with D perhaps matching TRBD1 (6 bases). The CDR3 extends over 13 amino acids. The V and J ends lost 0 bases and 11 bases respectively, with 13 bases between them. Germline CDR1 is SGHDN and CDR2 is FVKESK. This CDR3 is CASSQDLGTRAFF. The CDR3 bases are TGTGCCAGCAGCCAAGATCTTGGGACAAGGGCTTTCTTT.

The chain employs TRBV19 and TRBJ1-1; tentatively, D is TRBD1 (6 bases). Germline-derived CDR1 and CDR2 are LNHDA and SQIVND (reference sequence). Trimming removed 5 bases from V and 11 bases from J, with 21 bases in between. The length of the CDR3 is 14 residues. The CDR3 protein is CASSSGQTYFGAFF. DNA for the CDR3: TGTGCCAGTAGTTCAGGACAGACGTACTTTGGGGCTTTCTTT.

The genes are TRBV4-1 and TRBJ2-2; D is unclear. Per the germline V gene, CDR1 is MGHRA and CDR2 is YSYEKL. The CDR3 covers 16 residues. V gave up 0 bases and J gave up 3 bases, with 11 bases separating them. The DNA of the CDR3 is TGCGCCAGCAGCCAAGAAGGGCGGCGATACACCGGGGAGCTGTTTTTT. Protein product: CASSQEGRRYTGELFF.

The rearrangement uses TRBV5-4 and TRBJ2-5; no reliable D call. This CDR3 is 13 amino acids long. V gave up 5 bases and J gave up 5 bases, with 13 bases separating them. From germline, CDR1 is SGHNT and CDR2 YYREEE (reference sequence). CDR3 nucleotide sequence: TGTGCCAGCAGTCCCCCTTTAGAGGAGACCCAGTACTTC. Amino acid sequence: CASSPPLEETQYF.

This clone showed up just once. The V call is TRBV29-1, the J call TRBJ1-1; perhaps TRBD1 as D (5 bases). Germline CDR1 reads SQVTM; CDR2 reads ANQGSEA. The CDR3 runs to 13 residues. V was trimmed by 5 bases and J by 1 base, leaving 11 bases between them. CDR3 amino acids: CSVNLQGNTEAFF. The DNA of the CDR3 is TGCAGCGTTAACCTCCAGGGGAACACTGAAGCTTTCTTT.

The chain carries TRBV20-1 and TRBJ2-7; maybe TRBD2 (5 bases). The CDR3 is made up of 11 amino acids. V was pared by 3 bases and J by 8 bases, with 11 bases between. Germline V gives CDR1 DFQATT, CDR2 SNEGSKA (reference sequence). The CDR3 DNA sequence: TGCAGTGCTAGGGTCGGGATAAAGCAGTACTTC. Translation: CSARVGIKQYF.

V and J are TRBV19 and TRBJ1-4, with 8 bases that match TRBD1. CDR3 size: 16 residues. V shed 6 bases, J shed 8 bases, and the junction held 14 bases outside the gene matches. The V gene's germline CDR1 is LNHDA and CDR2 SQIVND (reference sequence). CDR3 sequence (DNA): TGTGCCAGTAGACCAATCTCCGGGACAGGTGACGAAAAACTGTTTTTT. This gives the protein CASRPISGTGDEKLFF.

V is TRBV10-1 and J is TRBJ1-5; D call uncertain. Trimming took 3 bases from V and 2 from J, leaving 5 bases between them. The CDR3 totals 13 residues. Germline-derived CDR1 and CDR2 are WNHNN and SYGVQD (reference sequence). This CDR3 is CASSDTGNQPQHF. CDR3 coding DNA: TGCGCCAGCAGTGATACGGGCAATCAGCCCCAGCATTTT.

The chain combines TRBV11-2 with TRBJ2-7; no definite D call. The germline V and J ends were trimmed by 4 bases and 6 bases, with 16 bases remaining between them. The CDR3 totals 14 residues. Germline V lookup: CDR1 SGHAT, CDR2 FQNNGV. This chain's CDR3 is CASSSRHRWSEQYF. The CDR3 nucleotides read TGTGCCAGCAGCTCCCGACATAGGTGGAGCGAGCAGTACTTC.

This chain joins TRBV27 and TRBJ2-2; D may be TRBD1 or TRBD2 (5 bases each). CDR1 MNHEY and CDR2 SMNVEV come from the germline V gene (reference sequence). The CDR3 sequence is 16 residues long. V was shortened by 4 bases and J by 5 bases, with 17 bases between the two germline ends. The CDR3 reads CASSSPGGPGTGELFF. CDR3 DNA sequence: TGTGCCAGCAGTTCGCCTGGGGGACCAGGGACCGGGGAGCTGTTTTTT.

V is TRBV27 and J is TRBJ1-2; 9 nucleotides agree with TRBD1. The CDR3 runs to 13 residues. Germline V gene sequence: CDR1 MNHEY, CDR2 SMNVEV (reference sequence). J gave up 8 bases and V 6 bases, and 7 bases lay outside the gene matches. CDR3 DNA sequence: TGTGCCAGCAGCACAGGGGGCACGGGGGGCTACACCTTC. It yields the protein CASSTGGTGGYTF.

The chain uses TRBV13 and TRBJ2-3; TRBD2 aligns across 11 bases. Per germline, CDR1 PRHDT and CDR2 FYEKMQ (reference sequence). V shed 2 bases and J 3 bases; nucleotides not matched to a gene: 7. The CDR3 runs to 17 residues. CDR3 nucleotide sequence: TGTGCCAGCAGCTTACGAGTAGCGGGAGGGCCGACAGATACGCAGTATTTT. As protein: CASSLRVAGGPTDTQYF. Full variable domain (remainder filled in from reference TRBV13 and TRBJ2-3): AAGVIQSPRHLIKEKRETATLKCYPIPRHDTVYWYQQGPGQDPQFLISFYEKMQSDKGSIPDRFSAQQFSDYHSELNMSSLELGDSALYFCASSLRVAGGPTDTQYFGPGTRLTVL.

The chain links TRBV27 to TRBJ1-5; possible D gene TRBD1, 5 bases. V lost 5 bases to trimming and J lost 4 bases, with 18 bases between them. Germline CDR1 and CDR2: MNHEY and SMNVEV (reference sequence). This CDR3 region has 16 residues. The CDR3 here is CASSPISTASNQPQHF. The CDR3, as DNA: TGTGCCAGCAGTCCAATATCGACAGCCTCTAATCAGCCCCAGCATTTT.

The CDR3 loop is CASSEGGNNEQFF. The DNA of the CDR3 is TGCGCCAGCAGTGAGGGGGGAAACAATGAGCAGTTCTTC. The chain combines TRBV10-1 with TRBJ2-1; perhaps D is TRBD1 or TRBD2 (5 bases each). Germline values: CDR1 WNHNN, CDR2 SYGVQD (reference sequence). V lost 2 bases, J lost 5 bases, and 7 bases lay in between. The CDR3 consists of 13 residues.

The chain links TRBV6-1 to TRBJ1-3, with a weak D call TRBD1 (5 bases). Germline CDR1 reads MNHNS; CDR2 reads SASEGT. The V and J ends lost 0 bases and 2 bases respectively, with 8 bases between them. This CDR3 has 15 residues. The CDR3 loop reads CASSEAGGTGNTIYF. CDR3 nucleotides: TGTGCCAGCAGTGAAGCGGGGGGGACTGGAAACACCATATATTTT.

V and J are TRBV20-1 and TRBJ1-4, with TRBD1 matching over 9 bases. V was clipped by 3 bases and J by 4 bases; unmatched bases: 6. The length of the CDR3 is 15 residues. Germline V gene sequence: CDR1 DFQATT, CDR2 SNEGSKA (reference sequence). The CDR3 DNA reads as TGCAGTGCTAGTGTCCCGGGACAGGGTAATGAAAAACTGTTTTTT. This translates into CSASVPGQGNEKLFF.

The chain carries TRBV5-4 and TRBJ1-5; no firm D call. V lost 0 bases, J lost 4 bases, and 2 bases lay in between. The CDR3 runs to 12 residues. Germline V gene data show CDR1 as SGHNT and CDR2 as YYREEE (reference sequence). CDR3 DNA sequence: TGTGCCAGCAGCTTGGATAATCAGCCCCAGCATTTT. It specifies CASSLDNQPQHF.

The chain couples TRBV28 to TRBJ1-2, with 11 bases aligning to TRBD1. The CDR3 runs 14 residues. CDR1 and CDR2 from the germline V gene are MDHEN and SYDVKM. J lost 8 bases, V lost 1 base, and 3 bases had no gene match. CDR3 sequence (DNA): TGTGCCAGCAGTTTATCCGGACAGGGGGCCGGCTACACCTTC. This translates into CASSLSGQGAGYTF.